The clone carrying this T cell receptor (beta chain) was counted between two and nine times. The antigen remains unidentified. The data stem from a study of T-cell memory formation after mild COVID-19. Study-wide context: Largely donor-specific TCR clusters were found. Regarding the study as a whole: What remained unconfirmed was the SARS-CoV-2 specificity of second-wave clones peaking on day 37. CD4+ contracting clones lay mainly in CM and EM, CD8+ ones in EMRA. A subset of responding clones appeared in pre-infection memory, suggesting cross-reactive memory joined.

Each CDR3 protein is one row after TCRdb ran MiXCR on the 5' RACE reads. The table shows about 45,000 distinct CDR3 sequences, with about 7.3% occurring only once. This TCR was recovered from a man aged 18 to 30 who had mild COVID-19 (a few samples of this study predate the infection). Cell type and time point are not known. The sequenced sample consisted of PBMCs or a T cell subset sorted from them (not recorded which).

The CDR3 nucleotides read TGTGCCAGCAGTCCCATTGGTCAGCCCCAGCATTTT. Translation gives CASSPIGQPQHF. The chain combines TRBV12-3 or TRBV12-4 with TRBJ1-5, with unresolved D. The CDR3 totals 12 residues. V lost 5 bases to trimming and J lost 6 bases, with 8 bases between them.